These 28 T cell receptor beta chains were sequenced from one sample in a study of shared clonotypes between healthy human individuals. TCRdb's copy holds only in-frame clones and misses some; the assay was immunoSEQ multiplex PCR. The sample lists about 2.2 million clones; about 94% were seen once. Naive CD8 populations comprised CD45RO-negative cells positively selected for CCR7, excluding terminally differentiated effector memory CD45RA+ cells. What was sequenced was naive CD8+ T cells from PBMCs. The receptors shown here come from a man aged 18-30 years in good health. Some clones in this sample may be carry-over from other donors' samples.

In DNA, the CDR3 is TGTGCCAGCAGCCAGGGCCCTCCGGGCGGCTACACCTTC. Encoded protein: CASSQGPPGGYTF. This rearrangement joins TRBV6-5 to TRBJ1-2, with D maybe TRBD1 (5 bases). CDR3 length: 13 residues. The germline V gene encodes CDR1 MNHEY and CDR2 SVGAGI. Trimming removed 6 bases at V and 8 bases at J, with 16 bases between.

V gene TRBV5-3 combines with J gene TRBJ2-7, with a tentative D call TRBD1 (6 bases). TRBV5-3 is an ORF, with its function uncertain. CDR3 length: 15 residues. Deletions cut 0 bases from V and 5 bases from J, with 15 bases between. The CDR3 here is CARSLGPGESNEQYF. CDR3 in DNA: TGTGCCAGAAGCTTGGGACCAGGGGAGTCTAACGAGCAGTACTTC.

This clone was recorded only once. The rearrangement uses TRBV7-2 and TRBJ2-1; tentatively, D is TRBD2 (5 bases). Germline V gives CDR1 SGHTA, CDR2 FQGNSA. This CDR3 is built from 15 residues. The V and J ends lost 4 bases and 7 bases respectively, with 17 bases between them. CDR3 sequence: CASSSRTGIGNEQFF. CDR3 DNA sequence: TGTGCCAGCAGCTCCCGAACGGGGATTGGGAATGAGCAGTTCTTC.

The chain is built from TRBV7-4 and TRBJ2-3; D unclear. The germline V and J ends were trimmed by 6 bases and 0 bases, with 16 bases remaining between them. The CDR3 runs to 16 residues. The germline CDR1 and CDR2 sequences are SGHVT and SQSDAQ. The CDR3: CASRPLWETSTDTQYF. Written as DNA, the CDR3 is TGTGCCAGCAGGCCTCTGTGGGAAACTAGCACAGATACGCAGTATTTT.

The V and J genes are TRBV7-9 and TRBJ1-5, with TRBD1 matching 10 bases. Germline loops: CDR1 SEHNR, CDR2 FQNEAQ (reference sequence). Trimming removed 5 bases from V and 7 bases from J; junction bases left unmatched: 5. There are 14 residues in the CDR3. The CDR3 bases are TGTGCCAGCAGCCTGACAGGGGGCAGGCAGCCCCAGCATTTT. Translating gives CASSLTGGRQPQHF. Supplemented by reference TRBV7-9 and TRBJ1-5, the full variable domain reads DTGVSQNPRHKITKRGQNVTFRCDPISEHNRLYWYRQTLGQGPEFLTYFQNEAQLEKSRLLSDRFSAERPKGSFSTLEIQRTEQGDSAMYLCASSLTGGRQPQHFGDGTRLSIL.

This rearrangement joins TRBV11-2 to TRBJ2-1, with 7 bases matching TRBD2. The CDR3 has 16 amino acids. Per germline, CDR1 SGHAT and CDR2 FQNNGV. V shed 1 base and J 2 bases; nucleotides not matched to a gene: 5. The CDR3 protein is CASSLGGDYPYNEQFF. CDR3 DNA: TGTGCCAGCAGCTTAGGTGGGGACTACCCCTACAATGAGCAGTTCTTC.

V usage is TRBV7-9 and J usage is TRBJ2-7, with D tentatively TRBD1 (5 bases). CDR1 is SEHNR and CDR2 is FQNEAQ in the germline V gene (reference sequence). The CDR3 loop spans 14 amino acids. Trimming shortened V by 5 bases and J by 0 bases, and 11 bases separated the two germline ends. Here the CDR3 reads CASSPRQSSYEQYF. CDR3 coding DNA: TGTGCCAGCAGCCCCCGACAGAGCTCCTACGAGCAGTACTTC.

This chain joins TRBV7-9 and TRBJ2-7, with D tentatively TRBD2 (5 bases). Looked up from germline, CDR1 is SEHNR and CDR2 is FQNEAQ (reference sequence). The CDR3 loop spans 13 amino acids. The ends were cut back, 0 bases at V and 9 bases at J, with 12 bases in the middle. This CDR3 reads CASSLADSQGQYF. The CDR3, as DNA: TGTGCCAGCAGCTTAGCGGACTCGCAAGGGCAGTACTTC.

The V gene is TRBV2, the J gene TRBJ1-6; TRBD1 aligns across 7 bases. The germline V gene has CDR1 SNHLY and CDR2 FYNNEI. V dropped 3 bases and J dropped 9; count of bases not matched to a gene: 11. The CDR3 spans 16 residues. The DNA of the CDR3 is TGTGCCAGCAGTGACCTGGAACAGGGGAGGGGTTCACCCCTCCACTTT. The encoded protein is CASSDLEQGRGSPLHF.

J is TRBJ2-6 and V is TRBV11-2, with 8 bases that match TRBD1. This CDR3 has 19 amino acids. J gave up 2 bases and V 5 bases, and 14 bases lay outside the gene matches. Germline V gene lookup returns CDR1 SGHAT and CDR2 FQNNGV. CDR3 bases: TGTGCCAGCAGCGGGCATTGGACAGGGAGCGAGCCTGGGGCCAACGTCCTGACTTTC. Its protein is CASSGHWTGSEPGANVLTF.

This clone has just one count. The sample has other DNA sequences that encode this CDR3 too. Here the CDR3 reads CASSPGQGASYEQYF. DNA of the CDR3: TGTGCCAGTAGCCCGGGACAGGGTGCCTCCTACGAGCAGTACTTC. The chain has TRBV19 and TRBJ2-7, with 9 bases that match TRBD1. V gave up 6 bases and J gave up 0 bases; unmatched junction bases: 6. The germline CDR1 and CDR2 sequences are LNHDA and SQIVND (reference sequence). The CDR3 length is 15 residues.

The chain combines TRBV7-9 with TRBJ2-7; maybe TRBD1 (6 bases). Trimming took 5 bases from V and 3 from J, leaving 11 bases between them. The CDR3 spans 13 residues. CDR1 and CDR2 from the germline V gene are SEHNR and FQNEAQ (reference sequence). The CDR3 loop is CASSTPTGYEQYF. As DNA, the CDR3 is TGTGCCAGCAGCACACCGACAGGCTACGAGCAGTACTTC.

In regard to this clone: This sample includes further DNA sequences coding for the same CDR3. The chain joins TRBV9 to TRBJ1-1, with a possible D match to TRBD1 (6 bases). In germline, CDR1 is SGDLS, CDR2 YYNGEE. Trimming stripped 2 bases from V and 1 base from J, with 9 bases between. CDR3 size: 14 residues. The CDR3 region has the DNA TGTGCCAGCAGCGTCACAGGGAAGAACACTGAAGCTTTCTTT. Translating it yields CASSVTGKNTEAFF.

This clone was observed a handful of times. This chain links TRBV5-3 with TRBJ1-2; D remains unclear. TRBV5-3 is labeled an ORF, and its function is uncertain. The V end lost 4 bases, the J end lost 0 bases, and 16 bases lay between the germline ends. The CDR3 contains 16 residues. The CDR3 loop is CARSTTLGAANYGYTF. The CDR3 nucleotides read TGTGCCAGAAGCACCACCCTCGGCGCCGCTAACTATGGCTACACCTTC.

The CDR3 DNA reads TGTGCCAGCAGCTTAGTTGAGGCATGGGAGCAGTACTTC. This translates into CASSLVEAWEQYF. The chain combines TRBV7-2 with TRBJ2-7; D gene uncertain. CDR3 size: 13 residues. Germline values: CDR1 SGHTA, CDR2 FQGNSA. Trimming stripped 1 base from V and 7 bases from J, with 11 bases between.

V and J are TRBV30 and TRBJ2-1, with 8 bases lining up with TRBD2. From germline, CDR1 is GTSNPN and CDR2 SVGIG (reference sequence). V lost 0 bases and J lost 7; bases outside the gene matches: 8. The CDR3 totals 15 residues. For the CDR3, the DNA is TGTGCCTGGAGTGTACTCAGCGGGAGAAGGAATGAGCAGTTCTTC. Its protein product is CAWSVLSGRRNEQFF.

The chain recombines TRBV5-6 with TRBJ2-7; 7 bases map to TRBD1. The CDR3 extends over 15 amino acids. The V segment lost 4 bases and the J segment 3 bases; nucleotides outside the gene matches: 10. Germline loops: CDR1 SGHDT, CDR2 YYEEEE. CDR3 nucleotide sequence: TGTGCCAGCAGCGACTTCCGGGACAGTGACTACGAGCAGTACTTC. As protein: CASSDFRDSDYEQYF.

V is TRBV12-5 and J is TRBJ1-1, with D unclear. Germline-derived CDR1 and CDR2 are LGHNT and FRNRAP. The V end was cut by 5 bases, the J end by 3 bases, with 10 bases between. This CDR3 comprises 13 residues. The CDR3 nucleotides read TGTGCTAGTGGTCCCGCTGGGTACACTGAAGCTTTCTTT. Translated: CASGPAGYTEAFF.

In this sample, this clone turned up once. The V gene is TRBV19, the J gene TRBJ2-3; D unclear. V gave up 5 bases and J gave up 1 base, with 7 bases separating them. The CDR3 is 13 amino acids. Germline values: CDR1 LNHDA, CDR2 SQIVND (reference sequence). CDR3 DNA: TGTGCCAGTAGTGCCGGCCGCACAGATACGCAGTATTTT. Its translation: CASSAGRTDTQYF.

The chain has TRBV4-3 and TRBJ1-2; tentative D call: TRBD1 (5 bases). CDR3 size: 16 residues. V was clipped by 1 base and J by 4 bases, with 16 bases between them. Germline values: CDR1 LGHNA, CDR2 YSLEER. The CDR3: CASSQVRGGTRYGYTF. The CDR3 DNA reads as TGCGCCAGCAGCCAAGTCCGTGGGGGAACCCGCTATGGCTACACCTTC.

DNA for the CDR3: TGTGCCAGCAGTTTGTACGGGATGCTTAGTGAGCAGTTCTTC. Translated, it gives CASSLYGMLSEQFF. V and J are TRBV28 and TRBJ2-1; D possibly corresponds to TRBD2 (5 bases). Trimming removed 3 bases from V and 9 bases from J, with 15 bases in between. The CDR3 loop spans 14 amino acids. Germline V gene data show CDR1 as MDHEN and CDR2 as SYDVKM.

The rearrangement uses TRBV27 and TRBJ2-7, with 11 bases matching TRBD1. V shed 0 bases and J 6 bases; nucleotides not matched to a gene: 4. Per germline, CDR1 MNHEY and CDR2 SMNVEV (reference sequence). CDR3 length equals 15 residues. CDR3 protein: CASSLSGTGGLEQYF. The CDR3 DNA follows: TGTGCCAGCAGTTTATCGGGGACAGGGGGTCTCGAGCAGTACTTC.

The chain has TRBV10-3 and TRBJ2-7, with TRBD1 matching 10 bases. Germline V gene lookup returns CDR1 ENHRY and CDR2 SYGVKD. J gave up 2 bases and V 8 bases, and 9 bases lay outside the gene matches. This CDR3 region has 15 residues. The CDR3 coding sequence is TGTGCCATCGGCTTCGGGACAGGGGATCCCTACGAGCAGTACTTC. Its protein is CAIGFGTGDPYEQYF.

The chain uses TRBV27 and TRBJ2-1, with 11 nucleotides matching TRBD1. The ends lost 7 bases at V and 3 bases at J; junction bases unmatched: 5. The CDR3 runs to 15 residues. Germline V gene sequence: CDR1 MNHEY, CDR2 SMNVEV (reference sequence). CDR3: CASTMGTGGYNEQFF. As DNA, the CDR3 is TGTGCCAGCACTATGGGGACAGGGGGCTACAATGAGCAGTTCTTC.

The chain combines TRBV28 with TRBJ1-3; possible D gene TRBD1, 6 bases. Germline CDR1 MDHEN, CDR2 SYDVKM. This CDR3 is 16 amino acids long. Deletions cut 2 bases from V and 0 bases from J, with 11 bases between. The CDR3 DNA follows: TGTGCCAGCAGTTTAGCAGGGACAAGCTCTGGAAACACCATATATTTT. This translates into CASSLAGTSSGNTIYF.

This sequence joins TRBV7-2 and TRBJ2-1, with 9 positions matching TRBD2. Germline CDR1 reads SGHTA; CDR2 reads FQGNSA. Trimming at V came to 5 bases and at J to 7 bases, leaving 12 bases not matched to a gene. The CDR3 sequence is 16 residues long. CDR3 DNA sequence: TGTGCCAGCAGCAATTATGGGGCGGGAGGGCCTAATGAGCAGTTCTTC. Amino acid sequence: CASSNYGAGGPNEQFF.

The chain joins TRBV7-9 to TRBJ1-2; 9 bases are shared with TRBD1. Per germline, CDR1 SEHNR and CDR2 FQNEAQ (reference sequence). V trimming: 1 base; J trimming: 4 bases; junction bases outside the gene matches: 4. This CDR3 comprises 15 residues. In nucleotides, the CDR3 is TGTGCCAGCAGCTTAGTACAGGGGGCAGGCTATGGCTACACCTTC. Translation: CASSLVQGAGYGYTF.

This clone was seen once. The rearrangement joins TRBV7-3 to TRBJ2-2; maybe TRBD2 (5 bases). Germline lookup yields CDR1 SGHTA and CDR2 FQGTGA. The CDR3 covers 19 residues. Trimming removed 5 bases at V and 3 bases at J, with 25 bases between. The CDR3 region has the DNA TGTGCCAGCAGCACCCGACCGATGGAGCGGCTGAGATACACCGGGGAGCTGTTTTTT. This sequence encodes CASSTRPMERLRYTGELFF.